Listed here are 16 T cell receptor beta chains from one sample, sequenced in a study of blood T cell repertoires in COVID-19. Here immunoSEQ multiplex PCR was the method, and the copy in TCRdb shows in-frame clones only, minus some. The sample holds over 200,000 clones, roughly 87% seen once. The sequenced material came from peripheral blood. The source of these receptors is a woman younger than 30 who had recovered from COVID-19.

V gene TRBV14 combines with J gene TRBJ2-1, with TRBD2 as a possible D gene (5 bases). The CDR3 consists of 13 residues. With 3 bases removed from V and 7 bases from J, the gap between germline ends came to 10 bases. Germline V CDR1 and CDR2: SGHDN, FVKESK. CDR3 loop: CASSQWTGNEQFF. The DNA of the CDR3 is TGTGCCAGCAGCCAGTGGACTGGGAATGAGCAGTTCTTC.

This chain connects TRBV11-3 to TRBJ2-1; D gene uncertain. V gave up 2 bases and J gave up 4 bases, with 15 bases separating them. This CDR3 contains 16 residues. Germline CDR1 reads SGHNT; CDR2 reads YENEEA. The CDR3 loop is CASSLRPSPPYNEQFF. CDR3 DNA sequence: TGTGCCAGCAGCTTACGTCCGAGTCCTCCATACAATGAGCAGTTCTTC.

The V call is TRBV12-3 or TRBV12-4, the J call TRBJ1-1; D is undetermined. This CDR3 has 13 residues. V lost 2 bases, J lost 4 bases, and 8 bases lay in between. In DNA, the CDR3 is TGTGCCAGCAGTTTACCGAGGGCCACTGAAGCTTTCTTT. The encoded protein is CASSLPRATEAFF.

This chain uses TRBV19 with TRBJ1-2; TRBD1 matches 9 bases. From germline, CDR1 is LNHDA and CDR2 SQIVND (reference sequence). There are 15 residues in the CDR3. Unmatched junction bases numbered 10, after V lost 4 bases and J lost 7 bases. The CDR3 here is CASSRTGELPGGYTF. The CDR3 DNA reads as TGTGCCAGTAGTAGGACAGGGGAGCTCCCGGGTGGCTACACCTTC.

The chain combines TRBV15 with TRBJ2-7; D is perhaps TRBD1 (8 bases). The length of the CDR3 is 12 residues. Germline V lookup: CDR1 LNHNV, CDR2 YYDKDF (reference sequence). The germline V and J ends were trimmed by 1 base and 11 bases, with 12 bases remaining between them. The CDR3: CATSRAQGGKYF. In nucleotides, the CDR3 is TGTGCCACCAGCAGAGCACAGGGGGGGAAGTACTTC.

The rearrangement joins TRBV7-9 to TRBJ1-1; TRBD1 matches 9 bases. Germline CDR1 and CDR2: SEHNR and FQNEAQ (reference sequence). The CDR3 covers 15 residues. J lost 4 bases, V lost 7 bases, and 10 bases had no gene match. Here the CDR3 DNA reads TGTGCCAGCAACCTTAGGGACAGGGAGTCCACTGAAGCTTTCTTT. Its translation is CASNLRDRESTEAFF.

There are a few counts of this clone. The chain recombines TRBV18 with TRBJ2-2, with D possibly TRBD1 on 5 matching bases. The CDR3 is 16 amino acids. V lost 6 bases, J lost 1 base, and 15 bases lay in between. In germline, CDR1 is KGHSH, CDR2 LQKENI. CDR3 in amino acids: CASSINQGRNTGELFF. The CDR3 nucleotides read TGTGCCAGCTCGATAAATCAGGGTCGGAACACCGGGGAGCTGTTTTTT.

The J gene is TRBJ1-4, the V gene TRBV5-5, with D possibly TRBD1 on 6 matching bases. Germline CDR1 SGHKS, CDR2 YYEKEE (reference sequence). V shed 1 base and J shed 3 bases, with 10 bases lying between them. The CDR3 runs 15 residues. CDR3 residues: CASSLQGLPNEKLFF. The CDR3 DNA is TGTGCCAGCAGCTTGCAGGGGCTGCCTAATGAAAAACTGTTTTTT.

This rearrangement joins TRBV14 to TRBJ1-1; no clear D. The CDR3 runs 16 residues. The germline V gene encodes CDR1 SGHDN and CDR2 FVKESK. V was shortened by 1 base and J by 7 bases, with 19 bases between the two germline ends. The CDR3 nucleotides read TGTGCCAGCAGCCAAGTCGACCGCGTTCGGGGTAGTGAAGCTTTCTTT. Translated, it gives CASSQVDRVRGSEAFF.

The chain links TRBV4-3 to TRBJ2-5; 12 nucleotides align to TRBD2. Germline loops: CDR1 LGHNA, CDR2 YSLEER. There are 15 residues in the CDR3. V lost 1 base to trimming and J lost 5 bases; unmatched junction nucleotides: 2. The chain's CDR3 is CASSQAGLAGETQYF. CDR3 sequence (DNA): TGCGCCAGCAGCCAAGCGGGACTAGCGGGTGAGACCCAGTACTTC.

The rearrangement links TRBV28 to TRBJ1-3; a possible D gene is TRBD1 (6 bases). The CDR3 extends over 13 amino acids. The V end lost 7 bases, the J end lost 3 bases, and 10 bases lay between the germline ends. Per the germline V gene, CDR1 is MDHEN and CDR2 is SYDVKM. CDR3 in DNA: TGTGCCAGCACGCTACAGGGTGGAAACACCATATATTTT. It codes for CASTLQGGNTIYF.

The chain joins TRBV5-6 to TRBJ2-1, with TRBD1 identical over 9 bases. The germline gives CDR1 SGHDT, CDR2 YYEEEE. The CDR3 runs to 14 residues. J was trimmed by 7 bases and V by 2 bases; bases with no gene match: 4. Here the CDR3 reads CASSFGTGNNEQFF. CDR3 nucleotides: TGTGCCAGCAGCTTTGGGACAGGGAATAATGAGCAGTTCTTC. The full variable domain, completed using reference TRBV5-6 and TRBJ2-1, is DAGVTQSPTHLIKTRGQQVTLRCSPKSGHDTVSWYQQALGQGPQFIFQYYEEEERQRGNFPDRFSGHQFPNYSSELNVNALLLGDSALYLCASSFGTGNNEQFFGPGTRLTVL.

The chain recombines TRBV30 with TRBJ2-7; a weak D match, TRBD1 (5 bases). Trimming cost V 0 bases and J 3 bases, with 6 bases left between them. This CDR3 has 12 amino acids. Germline V gene sequence: CDR1 GTSNPN, CDR2 SVGIG (reference sequence). The CDR3 sequence: CAWSVRGYEQYF. The DNA for the CDR3 is TGTGCCTGGAGTGTAAGGGGCTACGAGCAGTACTTC.

CDR3 protein: CASIAGGFNEAFF. CDR3 DNA sequence: TGTGCCAGCATCGCGGGGGGATTCAACGAAGCTTTCTTT. The chain couples TRBV7-2 to TRBJ1-1; D possibly corresponds to TRBD1 (5 bases). Germline lookup yields CDR1 SGHTA and CDR2 FQGNSA. CDR3 length equals 13 residues. The V gene lost 7 bases and the J gene lost 8 bases, with 17 bases spanning the gap.

V gene TRBV7-8 combines with J gene TRBJ1-1, with D tentatively TRBD1 (5 bases). This CDR3 comprises 15 residues. Germline loops: CDR1 SGHVS, CDR2 FQNEAQ. Trimming shortened V by 5 bases and J by 3 bases, and 16 bases separated the two germline ends. The CDR3 spells CASSSGAVRDTEAFF. The CDR3 bases are TGTGCCAGCAGCAGTGGGGCTGTTCGGGACACTGAAGCTTTCTTT.

This clone was detected once. The chain combines TRBV2 with TRBJ1-1; TRBD1 agrees at 8 bases. Losses at the gene ends were 11 bases for V and 1 base for J; bases not matched to a gene: 3. CDR3 size: 12 residues. Germline CDR1 and CDR2: SNHLY and FYNNEI. The DNA for the CDR3 is TGTGCCTGCGGGACAGGGAACACTGAAGCTTTCTTT. Residues: CACGTGNTEAFF.